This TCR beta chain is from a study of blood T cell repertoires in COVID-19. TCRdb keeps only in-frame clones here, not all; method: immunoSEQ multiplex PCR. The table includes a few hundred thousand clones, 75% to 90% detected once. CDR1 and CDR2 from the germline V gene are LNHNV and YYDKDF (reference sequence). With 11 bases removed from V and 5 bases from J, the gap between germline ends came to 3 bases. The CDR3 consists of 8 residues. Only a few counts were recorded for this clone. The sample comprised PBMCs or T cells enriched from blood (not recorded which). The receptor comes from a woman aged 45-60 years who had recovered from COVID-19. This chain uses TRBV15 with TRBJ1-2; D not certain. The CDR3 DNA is TGTGCCCCTTATGGCTACACCTTC. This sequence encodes CAPYGYTF. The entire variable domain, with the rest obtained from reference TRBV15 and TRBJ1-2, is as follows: DAMVIQNPRYQVTQFGKPVTLSCSQTLNHNVMYWYQQKSSQAPKLLFHYYDKDFNNEADTPDNFQSRRPNTSFCFLDIRSPGLGDTAMYLCAPYGYTFGSGTRLTVV.